Following are 9 T cell receptor beta chains from one sample sequenced in a study of T cell repertoires in cytomegalovirus infection. No cognate antigen is known for these TCRs. TCRdb used MiXCR to reprocess the reads, holding one entry per CDR3 protein. The repertoire holds around 34,000 distinct CDR3 sequences, with 52% as singletons. The sample was CD8+ T cells from cultured PBMCs, taken from culture after CMV antigen stimulation. The receptor source for this set is a human donor in good health (CMV status not recorded). Some clones in this sample may be carry-over from other donors' samples.

The V call is TRBV7-2, the J call TRBJ2-1, with 7 bases identical to TRBD2. Germline CDR1 is SGHTA and CDR2 is FQGNSA. The CDR3 consists of 13 residues. J gave up 8 bases and V 3 bases, and 4 bases lay outside the gene matches. CDR3 region: CASSLGRVDEQFF. The DNA for the CDR3 is TGTGCCAGCAGCTTGGGGAGGGTCGATGAGCAGTTCTTC. The full variable domain, in which reference TRBV7-2 and TRBJ2-1 provide the parts outside the CDR3, is GAGVSQSPSNKVTEKGKDVELRCDPISGHTALYWYRQSLGQGLEFLIYFQGNSAPDKSGLPSDRFSAERTGGSVSTLTIQRTQQEDSAVYLCASSLGRVDEQFFGPGTRLTVL.

The genes are TRBV11-2 and TRBJ2-1, with D possibly being TRBD2 (7 bases). The germline CDR1 and CDR2 sequences are SGHAT and FQNNGV. V lost 1 base, J lost 0 bases, and 19 bases lay in between. The CDR3 is made up of 19 amino acids. CDR3 loop: CASSLGGGGRPSSYNEQFF. DNA of the CDR3: TGTGCCAGCAGCTTAGGAGGGGGGGGGCGCCCTAGCTCCTACAATGAGCAGTTCTTC. The complete variable domain, with remaining parts taken from reference TRBV11-2 and TRBJ2-1, reads EAGVAQSPRYKIIEKRQSVAFWCNPISGHATLYWYQQILGQGPKLLIQFQNNGVVDDSQLPKDRFSAERLKGVDSTLKIQPAKLEDSAVYLCASSLGGGGRPSSYNEQFFGPGTRLTVL.

This chain joins TRBV7-8 and TRBJ2-7; D gene ambiguous. Trimming shortened V by 2 bases and J by 4 bases, and 6 bases separated the two germline ends. This CDR3 comprises 12 residues. Germline CDR1 SGHVS, CDR2 FQNEAQ. The CDR3 is CASSLISYEQYF. The CDR3 coding sequence is TGTGCCAGCAGCTTAATAAGTTACGAGCAGTACTTC.

The chain combines TRBV6-2 or TRBV6-3 with TRBJ2-7; TRBD1 agrees at 8 bases. The CDR3 contains 14 residues. CDR1 is MNHEY, CDR2 SVGEGT, per germline. V was clipped by 4 bases and J by 2 bases; unmatched bases: 4. CDR3 residues: CASSLGTGTYEQYF. The DNA for the CDR3 is TGTGCCAGCAGTTTGGGGACAGGTACCTACGAGCAGTACTTC.

This sequence joins TRBV7-2 and TRBJ1-2; D is unclear. Trimming stripped 1 base from V and 5 bases from J, with 8 bases between. Germline lookup yields CDR1 SGHTA and CDR2 FQGNSA. CDR3 length: 13 amino acids. CDR3 coding DNA: TGTGCCAGCAGCTTAGACAGCGTGTATGGCTACACCTTC. Its translation: CASSLDSVYGYTF.

The chain uses TRBV7-8 and TRBJ2-7; D may be TRBD1 (6 bases). Trimming shortened V by 2 bases and J by 0 bases, and 17 bases separated the two germline ends. There are 17 residues in the CDR3. CDR1 and CDR2 from the germline V gene are SGHVS and FQNEAQ. The CDR3 sequence: CASSLKSGTRSSYEQYF. In DNA, the CDR3 is TGTGCCAGCAGCTTAAAGTCCGGGACACGGAGCTCCTACGAGCAGTACTTC.

V is TRBV11-2 and J is TRBJ2-1; 8 bases agree with TRBD2. Germline-derived CDR1 and CDR2 are SGHAT and FQNNGV. This CDR3 is built from 18 residues. Trimming at V came to 2 bases and at J to 7 bases, leaving 16 bases not matched to a gene. CDR3 amino acids: CASSLWTSPSQRGNEQFF. The CDR3, as DNA: TGTGCCAGCAGCTTATGGACTAGCCCCAGCCAGCGTGGGAATGAGCAGTTCTTC.

This rearrangement joins TRBV2 to TRBJ2-4, with 11 bases that match TRBD2. The germline V gene encodes CDR1 SNHLY and CDR2 FYNNEI. V shed 4 bases, J shed 1 base, and the junction held 12 bases outside the gene matches. This CDR3 is built from 19 residues. The CDR3 bases are TGTGCCAGCAGTGCGTCCTATCTAGCGGGGGGACTGGCCAAAAACATTCAGTACTTC. This encodes CASSASYLAGGLAKNIQYF.

The chain joins TRBV19 to TRBJ1-5; the D gene is possibly TRBD1 (6 bases). Germline V gene lookup returns CDR1 LNHDA and CDR2 SQIVND (reference sequence). Trimming pared 3 bases from V and 0 bases from J, leaving 18 bases between. The CDR3 totals 18 residues. CDR3 in amino acids: CASSIYTGTPYSNQPQHF. For the CDR3, the DNA is TGTGCCAGTAGTATCTATACCGGGACACCTTATAGCAATCAGCCCCAGCATTTT.